The rows below give T cell receptor beta chains drawn from one sample of a study of OX40 agonist ivuxolimab in advanced cancers. TCRdb's copy holds only in-frame clones and misses some; the assay was immunoSEQ multiplex PCR. The top ten clones hold roughly 21% of a sample with 31,000 or so clones, approximately 84% of them seen once. The sample here was CD4+ or CD8+ T cells sorted from blood, taken in a trial of the OX40 agonist ivuxolimab. The receptors originated from an adult with an advanced solid tumor such as melanoma, head and neck, liver or kidney cancer. Both conserved end residues are part of each CDR3. A D gene is named only where the DNA matches it firmly. Expanded clones are given a class, and other clones once, few, many or no size at all.

TRBJ2-3 TRBV18 . . 11 TGTGCCAGCTCACCTGACTGGGCGCAGTATTTT CASSPDWAQYF
TRBJ1-4 TRBV6-1 . TRBD1 13 TGTGCCAGCCAGGACAGGGGGAATGAAAAACTGTTTTTT CASQDRGNEKLFF
TRBJ2-7 TRBV6-6 . TRBD1 14 TGTGCCAGCAGTTACCTCGGACAGGCCTACGAGCAGTACTTC CASSYLGQAYEQYF
TRBJ1-2 TRBV14 . . 14 TGTGCCAGCAGCCTACATGGGACTTTCTATGGCTACACCTTC CASSLHGTFYGYTF
TRBJ2-5 TRBV20-1 . . 10 TGCAGTGCGGTTGAAGAGACCCAGTACTTC CSAVEETQYF
TRBJ2-2 TRBV6-4 . . 15 TGTGCCAGCAGCGTAGAGGGCGAGTTCACCGGGGAGCTGTTTTTT CASSVEGEFTGELFF
TRBJ2-1 TRBV29-1 . TRBD2 13 TGCAGCGTAACTAGCGGGGGTTACAATGAGCAGTTCTTC CSVTSGGYNEQFF
TRBJ1-5 TRBV5-6 few . 13 TGTGCCAGCAGCTTGGGGGCTTGGGAGCCCCAGCATTTT CASSLGAWEPQHF
TRBJ1-1 TRBV30 few . 14 TGTGCCTGGCGAGTGGACAGTTTGAACACTGAAGCTTTCTTT CAWRVDSLNTEAFF
TRBJ1-6 TRBV7-3 . . 15 TGTGCCAGCAGCTTAACTGGGGGAATCAATTCACCCCTCCACTTT CASSLTGGINSPLHF
TRBJ1-5 TRBV4-1 . . 15 TGCGCCAGCAGCCAGAGTGGGACCGCCAATCAGCCCCAGCATTTT CASSQSGTANQPQHF
TRBJ1-1 TRBV5-6 . . 12 TGTGCCAGCAGCTTTGGGGAGACTGAAGCTTTCTTT CASSFGETEAFF
TRBJ2-3 TRBV5-6 . TRBD1 15 TGTGCCAGCAGCTGGGACAGCGAAATCACAGATACGCAGTATTTT CASSWDSEITDTQYF
TRBJ2-3 TRBV5-6 . . 15 TGTGCCAGCAGCTTGGAGGGTAGCGGCACAGATACGCAGTATTTT CASSLEGSGTDTQYF
TRBJ1-6 TRBV7-9 . . 12 TGTGCCAGCAGGGCGTTGGGTTCACCCCTCCACTTT CASRALGSPLHF
TRBJ2-7 TRBV28 . . 13 TGTGCCAGCAGTCTCGGGACAGCGGGTGAGCAGTACTTC CASSLGTAGEQYF